The 27 T cell receptor beta chains given below trace back to one sample, sequenced in a study of long-term antiretroviral therapy in people with HIV. immunoSEQ v3.0 was run at survey level. Libraries were prepared by immunoSEQ multiplex PCR; TCRdb keeps only in-frame clonotypes and omits some of them. The sample records tens of thousands of clones, about 95% being singletons. The sequencing here drew on unsorted PBMCs, taken more than 6 years after starting antiretroviral therapy. The receptors were sampled from a man younger than 40 with HIV.

The chain joins TRBV19 to TRBJ2-7; D possibly corresponds to TRBD1 (6 bases). The CDR3 consists of 14 residues. The germline CDR1 and CDR2 sequences are LNHDA and SQIVND (reference sequence). V was shortened by 4 bases and J by 3 bases, with 13 bases between the two germline ends. The DNA for the CDR3 is TGTGCCAGTAGTAAAGGGACACACAACTACGAGCAGTACTTC. Translated, it gives CASSKGTHNYEQYF.

The rearrangement links TRBV4-2 to TRBJ1-5; no clear D gene. Germline CDR1 reads LGHNA; CDR2 reads YNFKEQ. CDR3 length: 13 residues. Deletions cut 1 base from V and 9 bases from J, with 10 bases between. The CDR3 DNA reads TGTGCCAGCAGCCAAGGGGCGCAGGCGCCCCAGCATTTT. Translation: CASSQGAQAPQHF.

V usage is TRBV4-3 and J usage is TRBJ2-3; D is tentatively TRBD1 or TRBD2 (5 bases each). Germline CDR1 is LGHNA and CDR2 is YSLEER. The CDR3 loop spans 15 amino acids. The ends were cut back, 4 bases at V and 3 bases at J, with 14 bases in the middle. CDR3 in DNA: TGCGCCAGCAGCCGGGGGTCCCCAGGGACAGATACGCAGTATTTT. Amino acid sequence: CASSRGSPGTDTQYF.

The rearrangement joins TRBV6-5 to TRBJ2-7, with 8 bases matching TRBD2. Per the germline V gene, CDR1 is MNHEY and CDR2 is SVGAGI. V lost 8 bases and J lost 2; bases outside the gene matches: 8. The CDR3 is 14 amino acids. In DNA, the CDR3 is TGTGCCAGCGCGGGCGGGGGGATCACCTACGAGCAGTACTTC. Translation: CASAGGGITYEQYF.

The gene calls are TRBV2 and TRBJ2-7; D uncertain. V was clipped by 7 bases and J by 7 bases, with 14 bases between them. CDR3 size: 12 residues. Germline V gene lookup returns CDR1 SNHLY and CDR2 FYNNEI. The CDR3: CASTGPLGEQYF. The CDR3 DNA reads TGTGCCAGCACTGGACCATTGGGGGAGCAGTACTTC.

As concerns this clone: A read error may produce the germline difference seen at one junction end. The V gene is TRBV7-7, the J gene TRBJ2-7; 7 bases are a match to TRBD2. The V gene's germline CDR1 is SSHAT and CDR2 FNYEAQ (reference sequence). The CDR3 consists of 13 residues. This CDR3 is CASSLAPGGEQYF. In DNA, the CDR3 is TGTGCTAGCAGCTTAGCGCCGGGGGGAGAGCAGTACTTC.

The chain employs TRBV7-8 and TRBJ2-5; a weak D match, TRBD1 (6 bases). CDR3 length: 13 residues. V dropped 1 base and J dropped 12 bases, with 15 bases sitting between them. The V gene's germline CDR1 is SGHVS and CDR2 FQNEAQ. As DNA, the CDR3 is TGTGCCAGCAGCTTAGGACAGGAAGGGTCGAAGTACTTC. Translating gives CASSLGQEGSKYF.

This clone is a singleton in its sample. CDR3 loop: CASSIDWRDTYGYTF. In DNA, the CDR3 is TGTGCCAGTAGTATAGATTGGCGGGATACCTATGGCTACACCTTC. The V gene is TRBV19, the J gene TRBJ1-2; D not certain. V lost 0 bases, J lost 4 bases, and 12 bases lay in between. CDR3 size: 15 residues. CDR1 and CDR2 from the germline V gene are LNHDA and SQIVND (reference sequence).

V gene TRBV5-1 combines with J gene TRBJ2-1, with D possibly being TRBD1 (5 bases). CDR1 is SGHRS, CDR2 YFSETQ, per germline. V was trimmed by 2 bases and J by 4 bases, leaving 10 bases between them. This CDR3 is 14 amino acids long. CDR3 loop: CASSFQKGYNEQFF. CDR3 DNA sequence: TGCGCCAGCAGCTTCCAAAAGGGGTACAATGAGCAGTTCTTC.

CDR3 protein: CASSRTGGSYNEQFF. The DNA of the CDR3 is TGTGCCAGCAGCCGGACAGGGGGCTCCTACAATGAGCAGTTCTTC. The chain is built from TRBV11-2 and TRBJ2-1; 10 nucleotides align to TRBD1. CDR3 length: 15 amino acids. Germline trimming cut 5 bases from V and 0 bases from J; bases unmatched to any gene: 1. Germline CDR1 reads SGHAT; CDR2 reads FQNNGV.

The chain combines TRBV4-2 with TRBJ2-3, with D unresolved. Between the trimmed V and J ends, which lost 0 bases and 1 base, there was a span of 5 bases. The CDR3 covers 14 residues. CDR1 and CDR2 (germline): LGHNA, YNFKEQ. CDR3 in DNA: TGTGCCAGCAGCCAAGATGGGGGCACAGATACGCAGTATTTT. Translating it yields CASSQDGGTDTQYF.

The chain is built from TRBV4-1 and TRBJ2-1, with TRBD2 matching 8 bases. Germline V CDR1 and CDR2: MGHRA, YSYEKL. The junction had 9 bases not matched to a gene; V was cut back by 0 bases and J by 8 bases. This CDR3 contains 16 residues. CDR3: CASSQEKIRGGYEQFF. The CDR3 DNA sequence: TGCGCCAGCAGCCAAGAAAAGATCCGGGGGGGCTATGAGCAGTTCTTC.

The chain carries TRBV7-2 and TRBJ2-1; D perhaps matches TRBD1 (6 bases). With 2 bases removed from V and 7 bases from J, the gap between germline ends came to 12 bases. The CDR3 covers 14 residues. Per germline, CDR1 SGHTA and CDR2 FQGNSA. CDR3 sequence: CASSLRGSGNEQFF. Here the CDR3 DNA reads TGTGCCAGCAGCTTAAGGGGGTCGGGGAATGAGCAGTTCTTC.

The chain uses TRBV7-2 and TRBJ2-3; possible D gene TRBD1, 5 bases. CDR3 length: 16 residues. With 3 bases removed from V and 4 bases from J, the gap between germline ends came to 17 bases. Germline-derived CDR1 and CDR2 are SGHTA and FQGNSA. CDR3 bases: TGTGCCAGCAGCTTCTTGACAGCCCCAGAGGCAGATACGCAGTATTTT. It specifies CASSFLTAPEADTQYF.

The chain uses TRBV7-3 and TRBJ1-2; no reliable D call. Germline CDR1 and CDR2: SGHTA and FQGTGA. The CDR3 has 13 residues. The germline V and J ends were trimmed by 3 bases and 8 bases, with 13 bases remaining between them. This CDR3 reads CASSLLGGSGYTF. DNA for the CDR3: TGTGCCAGCAGCTTGTTAGGAGGGTCCGGCTACACCTTC.

This chain uses TRBV6-4 with TRBJ2-1, with TRBD2 matching 13 bases. This CDR3 has 16 residues. V was clipped by 0 bases and J by 5 bases; unmatched bases: 1. Per the germline V gene, CDR1 is MRHNA and CDR2 is SNTAGT. CDR3 loop: CASSDSTSGGHNEQFF. CDR3 sequence (DNA): TGTGCCAGCAGTGACTCGACTAGCGGGGGGCACAATGAGCAGTTCTTC.

The J gene is TRBJ1-2, the V gene TRBV19; 9 bases are shared with TRBD1. Germline lookup yields CDR1 LNHDA and CDR2 SQIVND (reference sequence). The CDR3 loop spans 15 amino acids. Trimming took 5 bases from V and 4 from J; bases not matched to a gene: 8. The CDR3 sequence is CASSPRTGAVYGYTF. Here the CDR3 DNA reads TGTGCCAGTAGTCCCAGGACAGGGGCCGTCTATGGCTACACCTTC.

This clone was seen just once. The genes are TRBV6-5 and TRBJ2-7; TRBD1 agrees at 9 bases. Looked up from germline, CDR1 is MNHEY and CDR2 is SVGAGI. The ends lost 4 bases at V and 6 bases at J; junction bases unmatched: 4. The CDR3 totals 13 residues. CDR3 sequence (DNA): TGTGCCAGCAGTTTAACAGGGGGCAGCGAGCAGTACTTC. Translation: CASSLTGGSEQYF.

The chain has TRBV7-8 and TRBJ2-1; D unresolved. The CDR3 contains 15 residues. Germline lookup yields CDR1 SGHVS and CDR2 FQNEAQ. V was cut by 4 bases and J by 2 bases, with 12 bases left in between. The CDR3 here is CASSSGSWPYNEQFF. The DNA for the CDR3 is TGTGCCAGCAGCTCCGGATCTTGGCCCTACAATGAGCAGTTCTTC.

The V gene is TRBV9, the J gene TRBJ2-7; TRBD1 or TRBD2 may be the D gene (5 bases each). V was trimmed by 4 bases and J by 5 bases, leaving 19 bases between them. The CDR3 length is 15 residues. CDR1 is SGDLS and CDR2 is YYNGEE in the germline V gene. CDR3 sequence: CASSPSGHPSDEQYF. CDR3 sequence (DNA): TGTGCCAGCAGCCCGAGCGGACACCCCTCGGACGAGCAGTACTTC. Full variable domain (rest looked up from reference TRBV9 and TRBJ2-7): DSGVTQTPKHLITATGQRVTLRCSPRSGDLSVYWYQQSLDQGLQFLIQYYNGEERAKGNILERFSAQQFPDLHSELNLSSLELGDSALYFCASSPSGHPSDEQYFGPGTRLTVT.

The gene calls are TRBV5-5 and TRBJ1-2; a weak D match, TRBD1 (6 bases). Germline V gene data show CDR1 as SGHKS and CDR2 as YYEKEE (reference sequence). Trimming cost V 4 bases and J 2 bases, with 15 bases left between them. There are 15 residues in the CDR3. CDR3 bases: TGTGCCAGCAGCGCCCAACAGGGTTTAAACTATGGCTACACCTTC. The encoded protein is CASSAQQGLNYGYTF.

The rearrangement uses TRBV29-1 and TRBJ1-5; 7 bases line up with TRBD1. The CDR3 length is 14 residues. V dropped 6 bases and J dropped 4; count of bases not matched to a gene: 9. The V gene's germline CDR1 is SQVTM and CDR2 ANQGSEA. CDR3 sequence: CSVAGTDLNQPQHF. Here the CDR3 DNA reads TGCAGCGTCGCCGGGACAGACCTAAATCAGCCCCAGCATTTT.

Note on this clone: At one of its ends the junction is not consistent with the germline gene, which may arise from a read error. The CDR3 DNA reads as TGTGCCTGGACTCCGACAGGTGAGAACCCTGAAGCTTTCTTT. It specifies CAWTPTGENPEAFF. The chain employs TRBV30 and TRBJ1-1, with D possibly matching TRBD1 (6 bases). CDR1 GTSNPN and CDR2 SVGIG come from the germline V gene (reference sequence). This CDR3 has 14 amino acids.

The rearrangement links TRBV30 to TRBJ2-6, with TRBD1 matching 8 bases. Germline loops: CDR1 GTSNPN, CDR2 SVGIG (reference sequence). V gave up 4 bases and J gave up 2 bases; unmatched junction bases: 7. This CDR3 is built from 16 residues. CDR3 in DNA: TGTGCCTGGATTCCAGGGGGCTTACCTGGGGCCAACGTCCTGACTTTC. Translation gives CAWIPGGLPGANVLTF.

This sequence joins TRBV4-3 and TRBJ1-4, with no clear D. This CDR3 has 16 amino acids. The V and J ends lost 0 bases and 0 bases respectively, with 8 bases between them. The germline V gene encodes CDR1 LGHNA and CDR2 YSLEER. The CDR3 sequence is CASSQDRGATNEKLFF. DNA for the CDR3: TGCGCCAGCAGCCAAGATCGGGGTGCAACTAATGAAAAACTGTTTTTT.

V usage is TRBV6-5 and J usage is TRBJ1-2; D is unclear. The V and J ends lost 5 bases and 4 bases respectively, with 8 bases between them. The length of the CDR3 is 12 residues. Germline CDR1 is MNHEY and CDR2 is SVGAGI. The CDR3 protein is CASSTRIYGYTF. The CDR3 DNA reads TGTGCCAGCAGTACAAGGATCTATGGCTACACCTTC.

V usage is TRBV5-6 and J usage is TRBJ2-7; D possibly uses TRBD1 or TRBD2 (5 bases each). V lost 0 bases to trimming and J lost 2 bases, with 9 bases between them. Per germline, CDR1 SGHDT and CDR2 YYEEEE. The CDR3 is 14 amino acids. The CDR3 region is CASSLGDGTYEQYF. The CDR3 nucleotides read TGTGCCAGCAGCTTGGGGGACGGAACCTACGAGCAGTACTTC.